The source of this T cell receptor (beta chain) is a study of blood T cell repertoires in COVID-19. Across the whole study: There were acute and convalescent COVID-19 samples, and they came from the United States, Italy and Spain. PBMCs, B-cell-depleted T cells, or T cells were the source of the cDNA or gDNA that made up the material.

Source study methods: Using reference gene primer amplification, nucleated cell counts were estimated. Produced via immunoSEQ multiplex PCR; TCRdb's table is partial and in-frame only. That table furnishes V, J and clone size, whereas the DNA furnished D and trimming. The sample consists of about half a million clones, roughly 85% of them appearing once. This clone was counted a few times. The CDR3 spans 15 residues. Germline V gives CDR1 SEHNR, CDR2 FQNEAQ (reference sequence). Losses at the gene ends were 4 bases for V and 6 bases for J; bases not matched to a gene: 11. This TCR was recovered from a human donor in a cohort sampled during active COVID-19. The V and J genes are TRBV7-9 and TRBJ1-1; 7 bases align to TRBD1. The sample was peripheral blood. The CDR3 region has the DNA TGTGCCAGCAGCTATTATACAGGGGAGAGGGCTGAAGCTTTCTTT. Its translation is CASSYYTGERAEAFF.